This passage covers 3 T cell receptor beta chains from one sample sequenced in a study of blood T cell repertoires in COVID-19. Sequencing used immunoSEQ multiplex PCR; TCRdb keeps in-frame clones, though not all of them. The sample shows 400,000 or so clones, about 88% of them seen only once. Input material: peripheral blood. Receptors originate from a human donor in a cohort sampled during active COVID-19.

The chain recombines TRBV15 with TRBJ2-3; 7 bases align to TRBD1. Trimming cost V 0 bases and J 4 bases; bases outside gene matches: 7. The CDR3 spans 16 residues. The germline V gene encodes CDR1 LNHNV and CDR2 YYDKDF (reference sequence). CDR3 protein: CATSRDRGFSADTQYF. In DNA, the CDR3 is TGTGCCACCAGCAGAGACAGGGGGTTCTCAGCAGATACGCAGTATTTT. The full variable domain, rest sourced from reference TRBV15 and TRBJ2-3, is DAMVIQNPRYQVTQFGKPVTLSCSQTLNHNVMYWYQQKSSQAPKLLFHYYDKDFNNEADTPDNFQSRRPNTSFCFLDIRSPGLGDTAMYLCATSRDRGFSADTQYFGPGTRLTVL.

This chain links TRBV18 with TRBJ1-3; TRBD1 is a possible D gene (5 bases). Germline V lookup: CDR1 KGHSH, CDR2 LQKENI. V was shortened by 4 bases and J by 0 bases, with 10 bases between the two germline ends. The length of the CDR3 is 15 residues. CDR3 sequence: CASSQQDPSGNTIYF. CDR3 DNA sequence: TGTGCCAGCTCACAACAGGACCCCTCTGGAAACACCATATATTTT.

The genes are TRBV7-8 and TRBJ2-5; possible D gene TRBD1, 6 bases. V was pared by 5 bases and J by 5 bases, with 21 bases between. Germline-derived CDR1 and CDR2 are SGHVS and FQNEAQ. The CDR3 runs to 16 residues. The CDR3 is CASSPIRGEIRETQYF. Written as DNA, the CDR3 is TGTGCCAGCAGCCCGATCAGGGGTGAGATACGGGAGACCCAGTACTTC.